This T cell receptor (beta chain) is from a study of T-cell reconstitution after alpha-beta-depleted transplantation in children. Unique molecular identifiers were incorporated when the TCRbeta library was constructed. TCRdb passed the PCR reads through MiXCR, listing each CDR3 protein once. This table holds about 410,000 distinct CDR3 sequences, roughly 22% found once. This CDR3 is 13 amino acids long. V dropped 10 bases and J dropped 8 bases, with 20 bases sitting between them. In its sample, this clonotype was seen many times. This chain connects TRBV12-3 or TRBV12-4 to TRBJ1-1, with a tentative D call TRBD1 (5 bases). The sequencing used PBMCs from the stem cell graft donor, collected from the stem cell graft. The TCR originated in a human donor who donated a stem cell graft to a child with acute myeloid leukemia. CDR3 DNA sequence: TGTGCCACCCGGAGGGGTACACTCCAAGAAGCTTTCTTT. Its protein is CATRRGTLQEAFF.